The rows below give T cell receptor beta chains drawn from one sample of a study of blood T cell repertoires in COVID-19. Some clones are missing from TCRdb's copy, which holds only in-frame ones; the method was immunoSEQ multiplex PCR. The sample consists of about 310,000 clones, 85% to 90% of them appearing once. The sequenced material came from peripheral blood. These receptors were collected from a man between 65 and 85 years old with acute or convalescent COVID-19. CDR3s include the opening cysteine and the closing phenylalanine or tryptophan. The order of the fields is D gene, clone size, V gene, J gene, CDR3 protein. A D gene is named only where the DNA matches it firmly. Size tells how often a clone was seen (once, few, many) or the class of an expanded clone, and some rows leave it out.

.	once	TRBV9	TRBJ1-1	CASSVIEDTEAFF
.	.	TRBV27	TRBJ2-4	CASSPVASGENIQYF
TRBD2	.	TRBV30	TRBJ2-7	CACHGAGGDEQYF
.	.	TRBV6-6	TRBJ2-2	CASSRTIPTGELFF
.	.	TRBV7-8	TRBJ1-1	CASSTTTGNTEAFF
TRBD1	few	TRBV24-1	TRBJ2-2	CATSSGDRGLSGELFF
.	.	TRBV4-2	TRBJ2-5	CASSQYRKKEETQYF
.	.	TRBV6-2/TRBV6-3	TRBJ1-5	CASSYRQGVTNQPQHF
.	.	TRBV27	TRBJ2-7	CASSPSVTYEQYF
.	.	TRBV5-1	TRBJ2-1	CASSPNPQGEQFF
TRBD1	.	TRBV5-6	TRBJ1-4	CASSLKGEGATEKLFF
.	few	TRBV19	TRBJ2-2	CASSMEWSGELFF
TRBD1	.	TRBV28	TRBJ2-5	CASSPTPDRGKKTQYF
TRBD1	.	TRBV10-1	TRBJ2-7	CASSKGDRAYEQYF
.	once	TRBV5-1	TRBJ2-5	CASGEGGREETQYF
TRBD2	once	TRBV3-1/TRBV3-2	TRBJ2-1	CASSQDTSGYNEQFF
.	few	TRBV4-3	TRBJ2-3	CASSQDRITDTQYF
TRBD2	.	TRBV6-6	TRBJ2-2	CASSPNRLISGTNTGELFF
TRBD2	few	TRBV7-3	TRBJ2-3	CASSPPGGDTQYF
.	.	TRBV19	TRBJ1-2	CASSQGRSYGYTF
.	.	TRBV27	TRBJ2-3	CASSLRRAATSTDTQYF
.	.	TRBV7-9	TRBJ1-3	CASSPLPRDKSPSGNTIYF
.	.	TRBV7-9	TRBJ2-3	CASSLFSTDTQYF
.	.	TRBV2	TRBJ2-3	CASLRGYTDTQYF
TRBD1	once	TRBV5-1	TRBJ1-1	CASSRDSPNEAFF
TRBD1	.	TRBV29-1	TRBJ2-1	CSVERGQGGEQFF
.	.	TRBV16	TRBJ1-6	CASSQSSKNSPLHF